These T cell receptor beta chains were read from a single sample in a study of OX40 agonist ivuxolimab in advanced cancers. The assay was immunoSEQ multiplex PCR, and TCRdb's table has in-frame clones only and misses some. The repertoire holds approximately 94,000 clones, around nine tenths seen once, with approximately 0.15% in the top ten. The sequences come from CD4+ or CD8+ T cells sorted from blood, collected in a trial of the OX40 agonist ivuxolimab. The origin of the receptors is an adult with an advanced solid tumor such as melanoma, head and neck, liver or kidney cancer. CDR3s include the opening cysteine and the closing phenylalanine or tryptophan. Each record gives: D gene, V gene, clone size, J gene, CDR3 protein, CDR3 DNA. A D gene is named only where the DNA matches it firmly. Size tells how often a clone was seen (once, few, many) or the class of an expanded clone, and some rows leave it out.

d_call: NA
v_call: TRBV13
clone_size: NA
j_call: TRBJ1-1
cdr3_aa: CASSLVGGWSTEAFF
cdr3_nt: TGTGCCAGCAGCTTAGTTGGGGGGTGGAGCACTGAAGCTTTCTTT

d_call: NA
v_call: TRBV6-6
clone_size: NA
j_call: TRBJ2-6
cdr3_aa: CASSAGRTSGANVLTF
cdr3_nt: TGTGCCAGCAGCGCCGGAAGGACCTCTGGGGCCAACGTCCTGACTTTC

d_call: NA
v_call: TRBV5-1
clone_size: NA
j_call: TRBJ2-1
cdr3_aa: CASSLDGTRPEQFF
cdr3_nt: TGCGCCAGCAGCTTGGATGGGACAAGGCCCGAGCAGTTCTTC

d_call: NA
v_call: TRBV10-1
clone_size: NA
j_call: TRBJ2-3
cdr3_aa: CASRAGTDSTDTQYF
cdr3_nt: TGCGCCAGCAGAGCCGGGACGGATAGCACAGATACGCAGTATTTT

d_call: NA
v_call: TRBV6-5
clone_size: NA
j_call: TRBJ1-5
cdr3_aa: CASSRNRDTNQPQHF
cdr3_nt: TGTGCCAGCAGCCGCAACCGGGACACAAATCAGCCCCAGCATTTT

d_call: NA
v_call: TRBV9
clone_size: NA
j_call: TRBJ2-7
cdr3_aa: CASSPPGPSSEQHF
cdr3_nt: TGTGCCAGCAGCCCCCCGGGGCCATCCTCCGAGCAGCACTTC

d_call: NA
v_call: TRBV6-1
clone_size: NA
j_call: TRBJ2-5
cdr3_aa: CASSESVRRETQYF
cdr3_nt: TGTGCCAGCAGTGAAAGTGTTAGGCGGGAGACCCAGTACTTC

d_call: TRBD1
v_call: TRBV10-2
clone_size: NA
j_call: TRBJ1-2
cdr3_aa: CASSESRGRYGYTF
cdr3_nt: TGCGCCAGCAGTGAGTCAAGGGGGCGTTATGGCTACACCTTC

d_call: TRBD2
v_call: TRBV28
clone_size: NA
j_call: TRBJ2-7
cdr3_aa: CASSLSASGILYEQYF
cdr3_nt: TGTGCCAGCAGTTTATCTGCTAGCGGAATTTTGTACGAGCAGTACTTC

d_call: TRBD1
v_call: TRBV5-1
clone_size: NA
j_call: TRBJ1-4
cdr3_aa: CASSLALQGNEKLFF
cdr3_nt: TGCGCCAGCAGCTTGGCCTTACAGGGGAATGAAAAACTGTTTTTT

d_call: NA
v_call: TRBV6-6
clone_size: NA
j_call: TRBJ2-1
cdr3_aa: CASGYNEQFF
cdr3_nt: TGTGCCAGCGGCTACAATGAGCAGTTCTTC

d_call: NA
v_call: TRBV5-1
clone_size: NA
j_call: TRBJ1-1
cdr3_aa: CASSPTSGNTEAFF
cdr3_nt: TGCGCCAGCAGCCCTACGTCAGGGAACACTGAAGCTTTCTTT

d_call: NA
v_call: TRBV27
clone_size: NA
j_call: TRBJ1-5
cdr3_aa: CASSFSSNQPQHF
cdr3_nt: TGTGCCAGCAGTTTCAGTAGCAATCAGCCCCAGCATTTT

d_call: TRBD2
v_call: TRBV6-7
clone_size: NA
j_call: TRBJ2-1
cdr3_aa: CASSFPGLAVCSYNEQFF
cdr3_nt: TGTGCCAGCAGTTTCCCGGGACTAGCAGTCTGCTCCTACAATGAGCAGTTCTTC

d_call: TRBD2
v_call: TRBV10-2
clone_size: NA
j_call: TRBJ2-7
cdr3_aa: CASRILGLAGTYEQYF
cdr3_nt: TGCGCCAGCAGAATACTGGGACTAGCGGGAACCTACGAGCAGTACTTC

d_call: NA
v_call: TRBV21-1
clone_size: NA
j_call: TRBJ1-5
cdr3_aa: CASTGFRQPQHF
cdr3_nt: TGTGCCAGCACTGGTTTTCGTCAGCCCCAGCATTTT

d_call: TRBD2
v_call: TRBV6-4
clone_size: NA
j_call: TRBJ2-3
cdr3_aa: CASSALAGVGADTQYF
cdr3_nt: TGTGCCAGCAGTGCCCTAGCGGGAGTTGGAGCGGATACGCAGTATTTT

d_call: TRBD2
v_call: TRBV28
clone_size: NA
j_call: TRBJ2-7
cdr3_aa: CASSLAGAHPYEQYF
cdr3_nt: TGTGCCAGCAGTCTAGCGGGGGCCCACCCCTACGAGCAGTACTTC

d_call: NA
v_call: TRBV7-3
clone_size: NA
j_call: TRBJ2-2
cdr3_aa: CASSKRTGLAGELFF
cdr3_nt: TGTGCCAGCAGCAAAAGGACGGGCTTAGCCGGGGAGCTGTTTTTT

d_call: NA
v_call: TRBV9
clone_size: few
j_call: TRBJ2-7
cdr3_aa: CASSAIAGGYEQYF
cdr3_nt: TGTGCCAGCAGCGCAATTGCTGGGGGATACGAGCAGTACTTC

d_call: NA
v_call: TRBV6-6
clone_size: NA
j_call: TRBJ2-5
cdr3_aa: CASRQPSVGETQYF
cdr3_nt: TGTGCCAGCAGACAGCCTTCGGTGGGAGAGACCCAGTACTTC

d_call: TRBD1
v_call: TRBV6-1
clone_size: NA
j_call: TRBJ2-3
cdr3_aa: CASSVMDRGLRTDTQYF
cdr3_nt: TGTGCCAGCAGTGTTATGGACAGGGGGCTTAGGACAGATACGCAGTATTTT

d_call: NA
v_call: TRBV12-1
clone_size: NA
j_call: TRBJ2-3
cdr3_aa: CASSSTIGGAVGTDTQYF
cdr3_nt: TGTGCCAGCAGCTCAACAATAGGGGGGGCAGTGGGCACAGATACGCAGTATTTT

d_call: TRBD1
v_call: TRBV6-1
clone_size: NA
j_call: TRBJ2-3
cdr3_aa: CASLRHRGSTDTQYF
cdr3_nt: TGTGCCAGCCTTAGACACAGGGGCAGCACAGATACGCAGTATTTT

d_call: NA
v_call: TRBV10-3
clone_size: NA
j_call: TRBJ2-1
cdr3_aa: CAINGVKEGSYNEQFF
cdr3_nt: TGTGCCATCAACGGGGTGAAGGAAGGGTCCTACAATGAGCAGTTCTTC

d_call: TRBD1
v_call: TRBV5-1
clone_size: NA
j_call: TRBJ1-5
cdr3_aa: CASSLEGAGNQPQHF
cdr3_nt: TGCGCCAGCAGCTTGGAGGGGGCGGGCAATCAGCCCCAGCATTTT

d_call: TRBD2
v_call: TRBV7-6
clone_size: NA
j_call: TRBJ2-7
cdr3_aa: CASSLAGTSGRGEQYF
cdr3_nt: TGTGCCAGCAGCTTAGCAGGGACTAGCGGGAGGGGGGAGCAGTACTTC

d_call: TRBD1
v_call: TRBV30
clone_size: NA
j_call: TRBJ1-4
cdr3_aa: CASQRDRRNEKLFF
cdr3_nt: TGTGCCTCCCAAAGGGACAGGCGGAATGAAAAACTGTTTTTT

d_call: NA
v_call: TRBV10-3
clone_size: NA
j_call: TRBJ1-5
cdr3_aa: CAISASGSEPQHF
cdr3_nt: TGTGCCATCAGTGCCTCCGGGAGTGAGCCCCAGCATTTT

d_call: NA
v_call: TRBV5-1
clone_size: NA
j_call: TRBJ1-3
cdr3_aa: CASSDQSSGNTIYF
cdr3_nt: TGCGCCAGCAGCGACCAGAGCTCTGGAAACACCATATATTTT

d_call: TRBD2
v_call: TRBV9
clone_size: NA
j_call: TRBJ2-5
cdr3_aa: CASSLSGGALQETQYF
cdr3_nt: TGTGCCAGCAGTCTTAGCGGGGGGGCCTTACAAGAGACCCAGTACTTC

d_call: NA
v_call: TRBV7-8
clone_size: NA
j_call: TRBJ2-5
cdr3_aa: CASSGVGRGGQETQYF
cdr3_nt: TGTGCCAGCAGCGGCGTAGGGCGGGGAGGTCAAGAGACCCAGTACTTC

d_call: NA
v_call: TRBV15
clone_size: NA
j_call: TRBJ2-3
cdr3_aa: CATSRVGPDTQYF
cdr3_nt: TGTGCCACCAGCAGAGTGGGTCCAGATACGCAGTATTTT

d_call: NA
v_call: TRBV5-1
clone_size: NA
j_call: TRBJ2-3
cdr3_aa: CASGRGGPADTQYF
cdr3_nt: TGCGCCAGCGGAAGGGGGGGGCCCGCAGATACGCAGTATTTT

d_call: NA
v_call: TRBV10-3
clone_size: once
j_call: TRBJ2-5
cdr3_aa: CAISGGSFQETQYF
cdr3_nt: TGTGCCATCAGTGGAGGTAGCTTCCAAGAGACCCAGTACTTC

d_call: NA
v_call: TRBV18
clone_size: NA
j_call: TRBJ1-5
cdr3_aa: CASSPTSQPQHF
cdr3_nt: TGTGCCAGCTCACCTACTTCTCAGCCCCAGCATTTT

d_call: NA
v_call: TRBV15
clone_size: NA
j_call: TRBJ1-2
cdr3_aa: CATSRGGGNYGYTF
cdr3_nt: TGTGCCACCAGCAGGGGTGGTGGTAACTATGGCTACACCTTC

d_call: TRBD1
v_call: TRBV5-1
clone_size: NA
j_call: TRBJ2-7
cdr3_aa: CASSTDGTGGSYEQYF
cdr3_nt: TGCGCCAGCAGTACAGACGGGACAGGGGGATCCTACGAGCAGTACTTC

d_call: TRBD1
v_call: TRBV19
clone_size: NA
j_call: TRBJ2-7
cdr3_aa: CASSRTGNYEQYF
cdr3_nt: TGTGCCAGTAGCCGGACAGGGAACTACGAGCAGTACTTC

d_call: NA
v_call: TRBV9
clone_size: NA
j_call: TRBJ2-5
cdr3_aa: CASSVEGRGSWETQYF
cdr3_nt: TGTGCCAGCAGCGTAGAAGGAAGGGGGTCTTGGGAGACCCAGTACTTC

d_call: TRBD1
v_call: TRBV7-8
clone_size: NA
j_call: TRBJ1-1
cdr3_aa: CASSLEGRGRPGDTEAFF
cdr3_nt: TGTGCCAGCAGCTTAGAGGGCAGGGGGCGCCCGGGCGACACTGAAGCTTTCTTT

d_call: NA
v_call: TRBV6-1
clone_size: NA
j_call: TRBJ1-5
cdr3_aa: CASRGLNQPQHF
cdr3_nt: TGTGCCAGCCGGGGGCTCAATCAGCCCCAGCATTTT